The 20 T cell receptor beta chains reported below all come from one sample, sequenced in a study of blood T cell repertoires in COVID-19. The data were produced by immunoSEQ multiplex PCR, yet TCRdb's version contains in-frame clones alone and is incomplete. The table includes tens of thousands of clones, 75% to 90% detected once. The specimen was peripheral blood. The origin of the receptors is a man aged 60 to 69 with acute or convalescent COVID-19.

DNA of the CDR3: TGCAGCGTTGATCTACAACCCGGCGGGTGGTTCTTC. This encodes CSVDLQPGGWFF. The chain has TRBV29-1 and TRBJ2-1; D is perhaps TRBD2 (5 bases). Trimming took 3 bases from V and 15 from J, leaving 18 bases between them. Germline-derived CDR1 and CDR2 are SQVTM and ANQGSEA. The CDR3 spans 12 residues.

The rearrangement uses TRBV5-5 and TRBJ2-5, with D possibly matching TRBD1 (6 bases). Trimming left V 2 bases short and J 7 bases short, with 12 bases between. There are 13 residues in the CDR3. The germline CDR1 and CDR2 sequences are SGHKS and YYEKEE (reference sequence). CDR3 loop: CASSLQGLLTQYF. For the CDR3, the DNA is TGTGCCAGCAGCTTACAGGGCCTCCTGACCCAGTACTTC.

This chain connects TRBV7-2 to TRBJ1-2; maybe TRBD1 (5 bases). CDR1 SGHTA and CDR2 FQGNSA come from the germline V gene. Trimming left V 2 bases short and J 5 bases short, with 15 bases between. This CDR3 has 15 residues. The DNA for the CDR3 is TGTGCCAGCAGCTTAAGGACGGGGCGGGATTATGGCTACACCTTC. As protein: CASSLRTGRDYGYTF.

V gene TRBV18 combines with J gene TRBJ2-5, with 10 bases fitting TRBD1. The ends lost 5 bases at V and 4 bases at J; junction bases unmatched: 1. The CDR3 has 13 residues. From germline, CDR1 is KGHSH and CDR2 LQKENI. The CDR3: CASSGQGGETQYF. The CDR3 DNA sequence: TGTGCCAGCTCAGGACAGGGGGGAGAGACCCAGTACTTC.

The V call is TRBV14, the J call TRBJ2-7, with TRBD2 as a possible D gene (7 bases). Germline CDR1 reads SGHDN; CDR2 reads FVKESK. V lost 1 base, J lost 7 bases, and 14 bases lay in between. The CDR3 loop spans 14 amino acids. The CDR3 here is CASSQGGGANEQYF. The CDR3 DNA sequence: TGTGCCAGCAGCCAAGGCGGGGGCGCTAATGAGCAGTACTTC.

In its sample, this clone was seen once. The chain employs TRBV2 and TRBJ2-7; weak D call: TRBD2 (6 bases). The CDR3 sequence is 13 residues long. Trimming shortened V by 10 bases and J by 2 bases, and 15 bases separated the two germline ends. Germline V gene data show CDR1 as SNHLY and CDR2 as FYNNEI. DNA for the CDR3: TGTGCCACAGTAGGGACTGCTACCTACGAGCAGTACTTC. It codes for CATVGTATYEQYF.

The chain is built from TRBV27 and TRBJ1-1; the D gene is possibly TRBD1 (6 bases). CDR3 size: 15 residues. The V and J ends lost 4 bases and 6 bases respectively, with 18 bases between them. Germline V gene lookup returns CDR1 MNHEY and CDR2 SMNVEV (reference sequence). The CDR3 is CASSSYLTGVPEAFF. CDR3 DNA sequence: TGTGCCAGCAGTTCCTATCTGACAGGCGTTCCTGAAGCTTTCTTT.

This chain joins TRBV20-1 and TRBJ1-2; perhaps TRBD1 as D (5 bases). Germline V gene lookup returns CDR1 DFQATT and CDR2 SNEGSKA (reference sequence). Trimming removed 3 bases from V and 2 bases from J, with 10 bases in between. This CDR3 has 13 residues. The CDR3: CSASFRANYGYTF. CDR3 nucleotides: TGCAGTGCTAGTTTCAGGGCGAACTATGGCTACACCTTC.

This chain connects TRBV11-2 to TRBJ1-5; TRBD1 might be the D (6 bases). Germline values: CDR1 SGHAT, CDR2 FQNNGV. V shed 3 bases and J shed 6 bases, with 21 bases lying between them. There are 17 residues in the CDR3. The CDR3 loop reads CASSLGWGRGRGQPQHF. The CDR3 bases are TGTGCCAGCAGCTTGGGTTGGGGCAGGGGAAGAGGTCAGCCCCAGCATTTT. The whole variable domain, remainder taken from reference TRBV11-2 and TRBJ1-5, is EAGVAQSPRYKIIEKRQSVAFWCNPISGHATLYWYQQILGQGPKLLIQFQNNGVVDDSQLPKDRFSAERLKGVDSTLKIQPAKLEDSAVYLCASSLGWGRGRGQPQHFGDGTRLSIL.

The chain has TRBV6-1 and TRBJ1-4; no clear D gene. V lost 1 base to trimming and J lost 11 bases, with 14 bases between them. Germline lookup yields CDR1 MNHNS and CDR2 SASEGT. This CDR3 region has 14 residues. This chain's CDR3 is CASSEDGWARKLFF. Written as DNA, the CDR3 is TGTGCCAGCAGTGAAGATGGGTGGGCCCGGAAACTGTTTTTT.

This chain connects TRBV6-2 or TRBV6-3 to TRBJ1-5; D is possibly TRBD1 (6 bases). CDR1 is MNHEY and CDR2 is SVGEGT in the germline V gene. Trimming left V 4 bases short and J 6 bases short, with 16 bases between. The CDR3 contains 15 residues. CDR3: CASSLVQGGFQPQHF. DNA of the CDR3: TGTGCCAGCAGTTTGGTACAGGGTGGCTTTCAGCCCCAGCATTTT.

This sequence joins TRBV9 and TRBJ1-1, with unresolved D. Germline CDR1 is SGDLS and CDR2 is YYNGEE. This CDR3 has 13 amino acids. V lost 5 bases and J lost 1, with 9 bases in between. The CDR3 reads CASSETANTEAFF. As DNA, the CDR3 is TGTGCCAGCAGTGAAACAGCGAACACTGAAGCTTTCTTT.

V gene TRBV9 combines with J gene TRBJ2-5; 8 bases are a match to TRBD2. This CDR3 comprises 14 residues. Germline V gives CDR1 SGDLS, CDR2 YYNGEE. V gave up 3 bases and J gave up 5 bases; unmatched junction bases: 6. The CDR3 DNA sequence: TGTGCCAGCAGCGCCGGGACTAGGGGGGAGACCCAGTACTTC. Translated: CASSAGTRGETQYF.

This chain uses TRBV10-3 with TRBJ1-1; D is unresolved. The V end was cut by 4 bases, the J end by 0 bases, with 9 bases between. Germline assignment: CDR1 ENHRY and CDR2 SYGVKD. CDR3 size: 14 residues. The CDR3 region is CAISVGGLNTEAFF. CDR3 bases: TGTGCCATCAGTGTCGGAGGCCTGAACACTGAAGCTTTCTTT.

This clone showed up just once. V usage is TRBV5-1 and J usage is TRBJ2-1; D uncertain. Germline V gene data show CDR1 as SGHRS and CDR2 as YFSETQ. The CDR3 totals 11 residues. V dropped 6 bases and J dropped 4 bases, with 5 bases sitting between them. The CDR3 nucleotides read TGCGCCAGCAAGGAGTACAATGAGCAGTTCTTC. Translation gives CASKEYNEQFF. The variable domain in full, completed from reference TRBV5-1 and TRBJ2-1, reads KAGVTQTPRYLIKTRGQQVTLSCSPISGHRSVSWYQQTPGQGLQFLFEYFSETQRNKGNFPGRFSGRQFSNSRSEMNVSTLELGDSALYLCASKEYNEQFFGPGTRLTVL.

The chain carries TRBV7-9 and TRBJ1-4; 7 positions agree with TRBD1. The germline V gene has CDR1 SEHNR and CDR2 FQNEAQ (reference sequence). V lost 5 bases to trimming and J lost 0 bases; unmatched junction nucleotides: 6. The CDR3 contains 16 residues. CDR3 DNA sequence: TGTGCCAGCAGCCCTACCGGACAGGCAACTAATGAAAAACTGTTTTTT. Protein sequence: CASSPTGQATNEKLFF.

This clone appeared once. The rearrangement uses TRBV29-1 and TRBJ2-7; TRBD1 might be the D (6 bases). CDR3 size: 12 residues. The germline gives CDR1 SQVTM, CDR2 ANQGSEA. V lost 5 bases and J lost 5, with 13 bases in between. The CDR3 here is CSVQLAGDEQYF. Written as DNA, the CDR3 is TGCAGCGTTCAACTCGCAGGGGACGAGCAGTACTTC.

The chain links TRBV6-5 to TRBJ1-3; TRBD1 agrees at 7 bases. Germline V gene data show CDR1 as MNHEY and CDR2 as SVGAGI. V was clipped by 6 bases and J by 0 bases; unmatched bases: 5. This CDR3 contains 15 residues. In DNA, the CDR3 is TGTGCCAGCAGGGACAGGCCCATCTCTGGAAACACCATATATTTT. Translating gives CASRDRPISGNTIYF.

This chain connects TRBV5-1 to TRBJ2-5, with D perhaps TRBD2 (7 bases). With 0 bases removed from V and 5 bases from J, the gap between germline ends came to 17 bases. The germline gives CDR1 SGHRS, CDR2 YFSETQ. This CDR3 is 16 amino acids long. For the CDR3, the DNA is TGCGCCAGCAGCTTGGCTCGGGGGGCCTTAGGGGAGACCCAGTACTTC. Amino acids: CASSLARGALGETQYF.

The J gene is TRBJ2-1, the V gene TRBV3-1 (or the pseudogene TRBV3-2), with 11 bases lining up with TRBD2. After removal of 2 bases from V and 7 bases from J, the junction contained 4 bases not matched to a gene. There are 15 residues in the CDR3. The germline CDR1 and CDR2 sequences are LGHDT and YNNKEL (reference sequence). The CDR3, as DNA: TGTGCCAGCAGCCAACCGGGACTAGCGGTTAATGAGCAGTTCTTC. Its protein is CASSQPGLAVNEQFF.